The subject of this entry is one T cell receptor (beta chain). The antigen remains unidentified. These data originate in a study of T-cell reconstitution after alpha-beta-depleted transplantation in children. Whole-study results and caveats: As was reported, about two months after transplant, alpha-beta T cells came from several hundred expanded graft clones. Some patients' high day-60 TCRbeta diversity was attributed to recipient cells surviving conditioning. The main origin of T-cell counts and diversity one year after transplant was newly produced T cells.

The CDR3 is 15 amino acids. Germline CDR1 reads MNHEY; CDR2 reads SMNVEV (reference sequence). The germline V and J ends were trimmed by 7 bases and 0 bases, with 13 bases remaining between them. Unique molecular identifiers were incorporated when the TCRbeta library was constructed. TCRdb recomputed calls from the PCR reads with MiXCR, one row per CDR3 protein. The table lists about 870,000 distinct CDR3 sequences, approximately 15% of them singletons. Sequenced material: PBMCs, mostly from graft donor cells, taken 360 days after TCRalphabeta/CD19-depleted stem cell transplant. The rearrangement uses TRBV27 and TRBJ2-4; D remains ambiguous. This clonotype was obtained from a male patient younger than 18 who had a stem cell transplant for acute lymphoblastic leukemia, so the T cells may come from the graft donor. CDR3 in amino acids: CASNGSSLAKNIQYF. Written as DNA, the CDR3 is TGTGCCAGCAATGGATCAAGCCTAGCCAAAAACATTCAGTACTTC.